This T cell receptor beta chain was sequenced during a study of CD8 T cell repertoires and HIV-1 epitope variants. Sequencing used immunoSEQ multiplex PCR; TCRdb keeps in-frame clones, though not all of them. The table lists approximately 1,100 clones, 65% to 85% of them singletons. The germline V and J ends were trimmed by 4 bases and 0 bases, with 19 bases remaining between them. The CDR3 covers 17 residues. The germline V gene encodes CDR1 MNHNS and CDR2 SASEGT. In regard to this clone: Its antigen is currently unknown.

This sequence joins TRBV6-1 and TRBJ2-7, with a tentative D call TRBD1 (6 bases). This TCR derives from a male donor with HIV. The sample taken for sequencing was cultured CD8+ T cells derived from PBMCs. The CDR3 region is CASSVTGTTQTSYEQYF. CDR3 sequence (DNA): TGTGCCAGCAGTGTAACCGGGACAACCCAGACCTCCTACGAGCAGTACTTC.